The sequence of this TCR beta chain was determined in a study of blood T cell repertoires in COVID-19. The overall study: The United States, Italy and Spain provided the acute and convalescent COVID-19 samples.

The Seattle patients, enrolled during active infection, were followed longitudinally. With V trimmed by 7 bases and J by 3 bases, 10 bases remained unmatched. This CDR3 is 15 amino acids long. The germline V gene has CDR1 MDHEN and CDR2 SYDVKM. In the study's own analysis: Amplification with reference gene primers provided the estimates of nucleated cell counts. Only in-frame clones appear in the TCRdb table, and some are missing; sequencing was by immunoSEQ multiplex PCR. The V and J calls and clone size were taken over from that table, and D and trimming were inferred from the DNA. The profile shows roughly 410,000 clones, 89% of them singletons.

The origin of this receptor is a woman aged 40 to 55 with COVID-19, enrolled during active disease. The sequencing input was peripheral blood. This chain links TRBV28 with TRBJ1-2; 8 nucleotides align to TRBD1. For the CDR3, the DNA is TGTGCCAGCACCTACAGGGGGGCGAGGGACTATGGCTACACCTTC. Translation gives CASTYRGARDYGYTF.